Each of the 10 T cell receptor beta chains below was sequenced from the same sample in a study of technical replicates of blood from a handful of donors. Clones were sequenced by immunoSEQ multiplex PCR, and TCRdb holds only the in-frame ones, with some missing. The table shows about 83,000 clones, with 85% to 95% occurring only once. The sample was T cells isolated from PBMCs. These receptors were taken from a human donor in good health.

This rearrangement joins TRBV25-1 to TRBJ1-3; 7 bases match TRBD1. CDR1 is MGHDK and CDR2 is SYGVNS in the germline V gene. Trimming cost V 8 bases and J 1 base; bases outside gene matches: 5. The CDR3 sequence is 14 residues long. The CDR3 protein is CASSSDRSGNTIYF. The DNA for the CDR3 is TGTGCCAGCTCATCGGACAGGTCTGGAAACACCATATATTTT.

This chain connects TRBV27 to TRBJ2-1; 15 positions match TRBD2. V lost 8 bases, J lost 6 bases, and 8 bases stayed unmatched. The CDR3 is 16 amino acids. Per germline, CDR1 MNHEY and CDR2 SMNVEV (reference sequence). The DNA for the CDR3 is TGTGCCAGCTCACCTGGGACTAGCGGGGGGTTCAATGAGCAGTTCTTC. Its translation is CASSPGTSGGFNEQFF.

The chain has TRBV29-1 and TRBJ2-1, with D unresolved. Looked up from germline, CDR1 is SQVTM and CDR2 is ANQGSEA. Trimming stripped 2 bases from V and 7 bases from J, with 9 bases between. The CDR3 is made up of 12 amino acids. CDR3 amino acids: CSVEYSINEQFF. CDR3 in DNA: TGCAGCGTTGAATACTCGATTAATGAGCAGTTCTTC.

The V gene is TRBV6-6, the J gene TRBJ2-5, with D perhaps TRBD1 (6 bases). The CDR3 length is 14 residues. V lost 5 bases and J lost 1, with 11 bases in between. Germline CDR1 reads MNHNY; CDR2 reads SVGAGI (reference sequence). The CDR3 DNA sequence: TGTGCCAGCAGTCTCGGACAGCTCCAAGAGACCCAGTACTTC. Translation gives CASSLGQLQETQYF.

CDR3 nucleotides: TGTGCCAGCAGCCCCGGGCAGGGGAACTATGGCTACACCTTC. It encodes CASSPGQGNYGYTF. The J gene is TRBJ1-2, the V gene TRBV5-4; TRBD1 might be the D (6 bases). The CDR3 contains 14 residues. Trimming took off 4 bases at V and 2 bases at J, with 12 bases between the two ends. Germline assignment: CDR1 SGHNT and CDR2 YYREEE (reference sequence).

The chain couples TRBV25-1 to TRBJ1-1, with D possibly TRBD1 on 5 matching bases. The CDR3 covers 14 residues. V was trimmed by 6 bases and J by 1 base, leaving 12 bases between them. CDR1 is MGHDK and CDR2 is SYGVNS in the germline V gene. CDR3 protein: CASSRGGGNTEAFF. DNA of the CDR3: TGTGCCAGCAGCCGTGGGGGAGGGAACACTGAAGCTTTCTTT.

The chain is built from TRBV29-1 and TRBJ2-2; tentatively, D is TRBD1 (5 bases). Germline CDR1 reads SQVTM; CDR2 reads ANQGSEA. V was clipped by 6 bases and J by 0 bases, with 14 bases between them. The CDR3 contains 15 residues. The CDR3 loop is CSVGRGAANTGELFF. The CDR3 DNA follows: TGCAGCGTCGGGCGTGGGGCCGCGAACACCGGGGAGCTGTTTTTT.

The chain has TRBV18 and TRBJ2-3; TRBD2 might be the D (5 bases). Trimming stripped 2 bases from V and 3 bases from J, with 15 bases between. Germline V gene lookup returns CDR1 KGHSH and CDR2 LQKENI. The CDR3 extends over 16 amino acids. The CDR3 nucleotides are TGTGCCAGCTCACCAGAGGGCTCCGAGGATACAGATACGCAGTATTTT. This translates into CASSPEGSEDTDTQYF.

This chain links TRBV18 with TRBJ2-3, with 12 nucleotides matching TRBD2. Germline V CDR1 and CDR2: KGHSH, LQKENI. The CDR3 is made up of 16 amino acids. V gave up 5 bases and J gave up 9 bases; unmatched junction bases: 12. This CDR3 is CASSMRLAGADVTQYF. The CDR3 nucleotides are TGTGCCAGCTCAATGCGACTAGCGGGAGCCGACGTAACGCAGTATTTT.

CDR3 sequence reads: CASSLPGHPRRETQYF. The CDR3, as DNA: TGTGCCAGCAGCTTACCGGGACACCCCCGGCGAGAGACCCAGTACTTC. The rearrangement joins TRBV7-8 to TRBJ2-5, with D possibly TRBD1 on 6 matching bases. Germline values: CDR1 SGHVS, CDR2 FQNEAQ. This CDR3 has 16 amino acids. V was clipped by 2 bases and J by 4 bases, with 17 bases between them.